The 28 T cell receptor beta chains reported below all come from one sample, sequenced in a study of post-analysis software for immune sequencing data. Study conclusions and caveats: Compared with controls, patients had more of about 5 TRBV segments, including TRBV5-6, TRBV5-1 and TRBV20-1.

TCR beta libraries were prepared from cDNA with unique molecular identifiers. MiXCR was run by TCRdb on the PCR reads, yielding one entry per CDR3 protein. The repertoire holds 700,000 to 900,000 distinct CDR3 sequences, just over 45% seen once, with roughly 5.2% in the top ten. Their specific antigens are unknown. Sequencing input: blood. These receptors were collected from a girl aged 10-17 years with multiple sclerosis.

CDR3 in amino acids: CSARRDHGDTQYF. DNA of the CDR3: TGCAGTGCTAGAAGGGATCACGGGGATACGCAGTATTTT. The rearrangement uses TRBV20-1 and TRBJ2-3; D unresolved. The CDR3 is 13 amino acids. V was trimmed by 2 bases and J by 6 bases, leaving 12 bases between them. Germline-derived CDR1 and CDR2 are DFQATT and SNEGSKA (reference sequence).

This clonotype was counted between two and nine times. The chain couples TRBV5-6 to TRBJ2-5; 8 positions agree with TRBD2. Trimming removed 6 bases from V and 2 bases from J; junction bases left unmatched: 9. The CDR3 loop spans 15 amino acids. Germline CDR1 SGHDT, CDR2 YYEEEE. The CDR3 nucleotides read TGTGCCAGCACCAGCGGGAGTACGGGTCAAGAGACCCAGTACTTC. It encodes CASTSGSTGQETQYF.

This chain joins TRBV6-6 and TRBJ2-5; D may match TRBD1 or TRBD2 (5 bases each). The better agreement between TRBJ2-7 and the DNA end casts doubt on the J call. Germline assignment: CDR1 MNHNY and CDR2 SVGAGI (reference sequence). The CDR3 loop spans 14 amino acids. CDR3 nucleotides: TGTGCCAGCAGTTGGGACGGAGGTCAAGCCGAGCAGTACTTC. Amino acids: CASSWDGGQAEQYF.

This clonotype was detected only a few times. DNA of the CDR3: TGTGCCAGCACCGCGGTCCAGAGGATTAACTATGGCTACACCTTC. It encodes CASTAVQRINYGYTF. The chain has TRBV12-3 or TRBV12-4 and TRBJ1-2; D remains ambiguous. CDR3 size: 15 residues. Trimming cost V 7 bases and J 1 base, with 16 bases left between them.

V is TRBV12-3 or TRBV12-4 and J is TRBJ2-5; 8 bases line up with TRBD1. The CDR3 spans 16 residues. Losses at the gene ends were 6 bases for V and 5 bases for J; bases not matched to a gene: 14. CDR3 protein: CASRIGLGTGGETQYF. CDR3 sequence (DNA): TGTGCCAGCAGGATTGGGCTCGGGACAGGTGGGGAGACCCAGTACTTC.

A few counts support this clonotype. The chain recombines TRBV25-1 with TRBJ2-1, with TRBD2 identical over 7 bases. Germline V CDR1 and CDR2: MGHDK, SYGVNS. J was trimmed by 0 bases and V by 3 bases; bases with no gene match: 5. The CDR3 runs to 16 residues. CDR3 sequence: CASSEPAGVSYNEQFF. DNA of the CDR3: TGTGCCAGCAGTGAGCCCGCGGGAGTCTCCTACAATGAGCAGTTCTTC.

This clonotype has ten or more counts. At one end, the junction sequence differs from germline, possibly due to a read error. The chain joins TRBV7-2 to TRBJ2-7; tentatively, D is TRBD2 (5 bases). Germline assignment: CDR1 SGHTA and CDR2 FQGNSA. CDR3 length equals 14 residues. This chain's CDR3 is CASSLGLASYEQYF. The CDR3 DNA is TGTGCCAGCAGTTTAGGGCTAGCCTCCTACGAGCAGTACTTC.

This clonotype has just a few counts. The chain joins TRBV29-1 to TRBJ2-1; weak D call: TRBD1 (5 bases). The germline V and J ends were trimmed by 4 bases and 4 bases, with 14 bases remaining between them. This CDR3 contains 14 residues. Per germline, CDR1 SQVTM and CDR2 ANQGSEA. Here the CDR3 DNA reads TGCAGCGTTGGTGGTGGGGCCGGGTACAATGAGCAGTTCTTC. It translates to CSVGGGAGYNEQFF.

CDR3 DNA: TGCAGCGCTTCGCACCCCGGCCGCGGGGAGACCCAGTACTTC. It specifies CSASHPGRGETQYF. The chain uses TRBV29-1 and TRBJ2-5; possible D gene TRBD2, 5 bases. Germline-derived CDR1 and CDR2 are SQVTM and ANQGSEA. This CDR3 region has 14 residues. The V end was cut by 7 bases, the J end by 5 bases, with 20 bases between. Filled out from reference TRBV29-1 and TRBJ2-5, the complete variable domain reads SAVISQKPSRDICQRGTSLTIQCQVDSQVTMMFWYRQQPGQSLTLIATANQGSEATYESGFVIDKFPISRPNLTFSTLTVSNMSPEDSSIYLCSASHPGRGETQYFGPGTRLLVL.

The chain uses TRBV29-1 and TRBJ1-2; D ambiguous. Trimming stripped 3 bases from V and 6 bases from J, with 8 bases between. The germline gives CDR1 SQVTM, CDR2 ANQGSEA. The CDR3 contains 11 residues. The CDR3: CSVDGFDGYTF. As DNA, the CDR3 is TGCAGCGTTGATGGCTTTGATGGCTACACCTTC.

This clonotype was observed a few times. The chain couples TRBV13 to TRBJ2-3, with D perhaps TRBD1 (5 bases). The CDR3 loop spans 16 amino acids. Germline V gives CDR1 PRHDT, CDR2 FYEKMQ (reference sequence). Trimming removed 1 base from V and 4 bases from J, with 15 bases in between. Here the CDR3 DNA reads TGTGCCAGCAGCTTAGCCCTAACAGGTTCGGCAGATACGCAGTATTTT. Translation: CASSLALTGSADTQYF. Looking up the rest from reference TRBV13 and TRBJ2-3 gives the full variable domain: AAGVIQSPRHLIKEKRETATLKCYPIPRHDTVYWYQQGPGQDPQFLISFYEKMQSDKGSIPDRFSAQQFSDYHSELNMSSLELGDSALYFCASSLALTGSADTQYFGPGTRLTVL.

In this sample, this clonotype turned up a few times. The rearrangement uses TRBV7-9 and TRBJ2-2, with D possibly matching TRBD1 (5 bases). Germline V lookup: CDR1 SEHNR, CDR2 FQNEAQ (reference sequence). This CDR3 spans 16 amino acids. V was trimmed by 1 base and J by 0 bases, leaving 9 bases between them. Written as DNA, the CDR3 is TGTGCCAGCAGCTTAGGGCGCAGGGCGAACACCGGGGAGCTGTTTTTT. Amino acids: CASSLGRRANTGELFF.

The V call is TRBV20-1, the J call TRBJ2-5, with D possibly matching TRBD2 (5 bases). The DNA end lines up better with TRBJ2-7; the J call may be wrong. Germline loops: CDR1 DFQATT, CDR2 SNEGSKA (reference sequence). The CDR3 is 15 amino acids. The CDR3 sequence is CSARHRPEGLYEQYF. CDR3 in DNA: TGCAGTGCTAGACACCGCCCCGAGGGCTTGTACGAGCAGTACTTC.

The V and J genes are TRBV7-9 and TRBJ1-2; 11 bases match TRBD1. The length of the CDR3 is 17 residues. CDR1 and CDR2 (germline): SEHNR, FQNEAQ (reference sequence). After removal of 5 bases from V and 2 bases from J, the junction contained 10 bases not matched to a gene. DNA of the CDR3: TGTGCCAGCAGCCTTAAAAACCGGGACAGGGGGAACTATGGCTACACCTTC. It specifies CASSLKNRDRGNYGYTF. Together with reference TRBV7-9 and TRBJ1-2, the CDR3 gives the full variable domain: DTGVSQNPRHKITKRGQNVTFRCDPISEHNRLYWYRQTLGQGPEFLTYFQNEAQLEKSRLLSDRFSAERPKGSFSTLEIQRTEQGDSAMYLCASSLKNRDRGNYGYTFGSGTRLTVV.

The chain employs TRBV6-5 and TRBJ2-4; D call uncertain. The CDR3 covers 16 residues. Per the germline V gene, CDR1 is MNHEY and CDR2 is SVGAGI. Trimming removed 0 bases at V and 6 bases at J, with 15 bases between. In DNA, the CDR3 is TGTGCCAGCAGTTACTCGTCTTTTGGGTATGGAAACATTCAGTACTTC. Its translation: CASSYSSFGYGNIQYF.

The rearrangement uses TRBV2 and TRBJ2-3; either TRBD1 or TRBD2 may fit D (5 bases each). CDR3 size: 14 residues. The germline gives CDR1 SNHLY, CDR2 FYNNEI. Trimming shortened V by 9 bases and J by 6 bases, and 19 bases separated the two germline ends. The CDR3 DNA reads as TGTGCCAGTGGGGCAGATCTAGCTGGGGATACGCAGTATTTT. It is translated as CASGADLAGDTQYF.

This clonotype was seen more than once but under ten times. The chain uses TRBV12-3 or TRBV12-4 and TRBJ1-4; D is ambiguous. The CDR3 length is 14 residues. Trimming shortened V by 8 bases and J by 0 bases, and 10 bases separated the two germline ends. In DNA, the CDR3 is TGTGCCAGCCGGCGAGCAGCAACTAATGAAAAACTGTTTTTT. Translated, it gives CASRRAATNEKLFF.

In this sample, this clonotype turned up a few times. The rearrangement joins TRBV20-1 to TRBJ2-7; 7 nucleotides match TRBD2. This CDR3 comprises 12 residues. CDR1 is DFQATT and CDR2 is SNEGSKA in the germline V gene (reference sequence). V dropped 5 bases and J dropped 4; count of bases not matched to a gene: 5. The CDR3 sequence is CSARSGPYEQYF. CDR3 coding DNA: TGCAGTGCTCGTAGCGGGCCGTACGAGCAGTACTTC.

J is TRBJ1-2 and V is TRBV20-1, with a possible D match to TRBD1 (6 bases). This CDR3 region has 15 residues. Per the germline V gene, CDR1 is DFQATT and CDR2 is SNEGSKA (reference sequence). V shed 0 bases and J shed 8 bases, with 19 bases lying between them. The CDR3 loop reads CSAREYRESPQGYTF. In DNA form, the CDR3 reads TGCAGTGCTAGAGAGTACAGGGAAAGCCCCCAGGGCTACACCTTC.

The gene calls are TRBV7-6 and TRBJ2-7; 8 bases line up with TRBD2. The better agreement between TRBJ2-5 and the DNA end casts doubt on the J call. The CDR3 consists of 15 residues. Looked up from germline, CDR1 is SGHVS and CDR2 is FNYEAQ. This chain's CDR3 is CASSQIAGMGETQYF. CDR3 coding DNA: TGTGCCAGCAGCCAAATAGCGGGGATGGGAGAGACCCAGTACTTC.

The CDR3 here is CASSPGDRRETQYF. The DNA for the CDR3 is TGTGCCAGCAGCCCAGGTGACAGAAGAGAGACCCAGTACTTC. This chain connects TRBV3-1 to TRBJ2-5, with a tentative D call TRBD1 (5 bases). The CDR3 runs 14 residues. CDR1 is LGHDT and CDR2 is YNNKEL in the germline V gene (reference sequence). Trimming cost V 4 bases and J 4 bases, with 13 bases left between them.

The chain uses TRBV20-1 and TRBJ1-2; D possibly corresponds to TRBD1 (5 bases). Germline CDR1 reads DFQATT; CDR2 reads SNEGSKA (reference sequence). The length of the CDR3 is 14 residues. Trimming left V 5 bases short and J 4 bases short, with 17 bases between. The DNA of the CDR3 is TGCAGTGCTTCAAGCTGGGGGGATCTCTATGGCTACACCTTC. It yields the protein CSASSWGDLYGYTF.

The chain has TRBV3-1 and TRBJ1-2; D ambiguous. Deletions cut 0 bases from V and 0 bases from J, with 5 bases between. The CDR3 has 14 amino acids. Germline V gene lookup returns CDR1 LGHDT and CDR2 YNNKEL (reference sequence). CDR3 sequence: CASSQDPTNYGYTF. CDR3 DNA: TGTGCCAGCAGCCAAGACCCCACTAACTATGGCTACACCTTC.

V usage is TRBV7-2 and J usage is TRBJ2-7, with 8 positions matching TRBD1. CDR1 is SGHTA, CDR2 FQGNSA, per germline. This CDR3 spans 14 amino acids. V shed 7 bases, J shed 4 bases, and the junction held 9 bases outside the gene matches. CDR3 nucleotides: TGTGCCAGCACCCCGGACAGGGTGAATTACGAGCAGTACTTC. It is translated as CASTPDRVNYEQYF.

The V and J genes are TRBV7-8 and TRBJ2-3; 11 nucleotides align to TRBD1. Germline CDR1 and CDR2: SGHVS and FQNEAQ. V lost 5 bases, J lost 3 bases, and 10 bases stayed unmatched. CDR3 length: 17 residues. The DNA of the CDR3 is TGTGCCAGCAGCCCTAGGACAGGGGGCCTTCATACAGATACGCAGTATTTT. It codes for CASSPRTGGLHTDTQYF.

This rearrangement joins TRBV7-9 to TRBJ1-2, with D hard to call. The CDR3 has 16 residues. The V end lost 4 bases, the J end lost 2 bases, and 17 bases lay between the germline ends. Germline V lookup: CDR1 SEHNR, CDR2 FQNEAQ (reference sequence). CDR3: CASSSTTAGRNYGYTF. CDR3 sequence (DNA): TGTGCCAGCAGCTCAACTACGGCCGGGAGAAACTATGGCTACACCTTC.

The chain combines TRBV11-3 with TRBJ2-7, with D maybe TRBD1 (5 bases). The DNA end lines up better with TRBJ2-5; the J call may be wrong. The germline CDR1 and CDR2 sequences are SGHNT and YENEEA. The CDR3 spans 14 residues. CDR3 region: CASSLGQSEETQYF. CDR3 DNA: TGTGCCAGCAGCTTAGGACAGTCTGAAGAGACCCAGTACTTC.

V usage is TRBV6-6 and J usage is TRBJ2-3; 12 bases align to TRBD2. CDR1 and CDR2 (germline): MNHNY, SVGAGI (reference sequence). J lost 2 bases, V lost 6 bases, and 9 bases had no gene match. The CDR3 sequence is 17 residues long. The CDR3 DNA follows: TGTGCCAGCAGCCTTGGACGGACTAGCGGGGTCACAGATACGCAGTATTTT. It encodes CASSLGRTSGVTDTQYF.